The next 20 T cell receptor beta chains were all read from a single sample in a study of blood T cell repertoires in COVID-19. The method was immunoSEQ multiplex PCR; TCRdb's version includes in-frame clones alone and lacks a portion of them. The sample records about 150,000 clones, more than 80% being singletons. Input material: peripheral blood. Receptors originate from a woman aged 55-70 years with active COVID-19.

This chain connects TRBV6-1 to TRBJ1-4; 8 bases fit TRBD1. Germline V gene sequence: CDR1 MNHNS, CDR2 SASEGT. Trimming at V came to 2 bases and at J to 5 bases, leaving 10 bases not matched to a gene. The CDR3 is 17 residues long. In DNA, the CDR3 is TGTGCCAGCAGTGAATGGCCGACAGGGGCAAGAAATGAAAAACTGTTTTTT. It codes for CASSEWPTGARNEKLFF.

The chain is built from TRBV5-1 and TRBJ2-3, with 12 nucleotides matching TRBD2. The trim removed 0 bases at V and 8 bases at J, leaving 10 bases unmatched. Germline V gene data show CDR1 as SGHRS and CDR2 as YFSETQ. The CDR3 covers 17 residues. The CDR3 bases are TGCGCCAGCAGCTTGGAGCCTCTAGCGGGAGGGTCCGGTACGCAGTATTTT. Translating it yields CASSLEPLAGGSGTQYF.

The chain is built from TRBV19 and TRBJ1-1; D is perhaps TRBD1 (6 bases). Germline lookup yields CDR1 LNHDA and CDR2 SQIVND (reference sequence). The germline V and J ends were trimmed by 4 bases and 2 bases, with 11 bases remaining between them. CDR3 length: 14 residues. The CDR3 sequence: CASSRGRLNTEAFF. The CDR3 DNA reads TGTGCCAGTAGTAGGGGGCGGCTAAACACTGAAGCTTTCTTT.

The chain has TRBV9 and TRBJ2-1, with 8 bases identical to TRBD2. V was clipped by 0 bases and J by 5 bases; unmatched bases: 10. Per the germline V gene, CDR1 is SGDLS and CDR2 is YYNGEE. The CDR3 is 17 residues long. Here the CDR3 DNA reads TGTGCCAGCAGCGTAGGTCCAGCGGGAGTCGTAAACAATGAGCAGTTCTTC. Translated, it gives CASSVGPAGVVNNEQFF.

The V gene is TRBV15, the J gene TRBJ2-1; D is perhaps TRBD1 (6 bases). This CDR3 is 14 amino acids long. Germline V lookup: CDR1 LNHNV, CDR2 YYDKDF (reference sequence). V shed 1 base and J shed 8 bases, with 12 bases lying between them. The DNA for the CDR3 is TGTGCCACCAGCAGAGGAACAGGGTGGCATGAGCAGTTCTTC. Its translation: CATSRGTGWHEQFF.

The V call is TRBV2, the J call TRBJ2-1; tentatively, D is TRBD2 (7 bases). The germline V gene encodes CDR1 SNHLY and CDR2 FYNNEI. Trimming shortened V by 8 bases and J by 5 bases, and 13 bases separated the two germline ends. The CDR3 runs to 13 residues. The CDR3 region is CASGGAWNNEQFF. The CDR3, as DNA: TGTGCCAGCGGGGGGGCCTGGAACAATGAGCAGTTCTTC.

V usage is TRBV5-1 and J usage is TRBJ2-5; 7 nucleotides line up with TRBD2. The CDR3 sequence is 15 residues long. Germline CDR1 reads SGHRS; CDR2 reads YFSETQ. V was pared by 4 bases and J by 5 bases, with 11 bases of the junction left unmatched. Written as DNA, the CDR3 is TGCGCCAGCAGCCCGGGGGGACGGCCCTTGGAGACCCAGTACTTC. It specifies CASSPGGRPLETQYF.

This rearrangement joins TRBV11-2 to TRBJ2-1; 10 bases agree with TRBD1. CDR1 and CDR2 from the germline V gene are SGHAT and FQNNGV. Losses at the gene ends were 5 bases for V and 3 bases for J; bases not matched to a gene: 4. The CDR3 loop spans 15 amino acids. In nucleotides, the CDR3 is TGTGCCAGCAGCCCTGGGACAGGGGTCTACAATGAGCAGTTCTTC. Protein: CASSPGTGVYNEQFF.

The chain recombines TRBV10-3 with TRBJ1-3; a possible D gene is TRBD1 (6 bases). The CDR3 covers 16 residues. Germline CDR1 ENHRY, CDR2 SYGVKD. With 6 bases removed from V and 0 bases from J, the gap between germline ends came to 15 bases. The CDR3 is CAIRGDNVNSGNTIYF. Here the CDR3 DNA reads TGTGCCATCAGGGGGGACAATGTCAACTCTGGAAACACCATATATTTT.

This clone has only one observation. CDR3 sequence: CASSLGGASEAFF. CDR3 sequence (DNA): TGTGCCAGCAGCTTGGGTGGGGCCTCTGAAGCTTTCTTT. This chain uses TRBV7-3 with TRBJ1-1; D might be TRBD1 (5 bases). Germline loops: CDR1 SGHTA, CDR2 FQGTGA. With 3 bases removed from V and 6 bases from J, the gap between germline ends came to 11 bases. This CDR3 is built from 13 residues.

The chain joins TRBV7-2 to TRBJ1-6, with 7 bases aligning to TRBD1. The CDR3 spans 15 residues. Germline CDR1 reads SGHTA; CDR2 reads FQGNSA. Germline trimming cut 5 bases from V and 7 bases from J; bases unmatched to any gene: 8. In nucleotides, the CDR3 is TGTGCCAGCAGCGTGGGACAGCAATCAAATTCACCCCTCCACTTT. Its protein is CASSVGQQSNSPLHF.

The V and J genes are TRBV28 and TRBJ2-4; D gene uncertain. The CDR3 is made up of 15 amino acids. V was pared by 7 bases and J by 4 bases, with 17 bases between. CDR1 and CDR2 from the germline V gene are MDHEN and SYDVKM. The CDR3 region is CASTSEELGKNIQYF. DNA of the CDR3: TGTGCCAGCACCTCGGAAGAGCTCGGGAAAAACATTCAGTACTTC.

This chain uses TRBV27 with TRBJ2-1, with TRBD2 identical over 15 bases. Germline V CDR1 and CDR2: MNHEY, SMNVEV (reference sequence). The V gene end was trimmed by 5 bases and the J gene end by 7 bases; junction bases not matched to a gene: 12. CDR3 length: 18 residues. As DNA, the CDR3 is TGTGCCAGCAGTACGACTGAAGGACTAGCGGGAGGGTGGAATGAGCAGTTCTTC. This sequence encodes CASSTTEGLAGGWNEQFF.

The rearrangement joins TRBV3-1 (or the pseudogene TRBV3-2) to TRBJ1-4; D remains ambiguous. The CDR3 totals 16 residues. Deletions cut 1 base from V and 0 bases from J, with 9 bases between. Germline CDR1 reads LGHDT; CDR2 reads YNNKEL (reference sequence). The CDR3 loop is CASSQGLTATNEKLFF. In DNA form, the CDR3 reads TGTGCCAGCAGCCAAGGACTGACTGCAACTAATGAAAAACTGTTTTTT.

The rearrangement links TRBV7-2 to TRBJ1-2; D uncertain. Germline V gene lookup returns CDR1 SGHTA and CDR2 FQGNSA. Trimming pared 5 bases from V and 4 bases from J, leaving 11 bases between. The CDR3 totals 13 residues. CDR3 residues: CASSPGSLYGYTF. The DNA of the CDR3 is TGTGCCAGCAGCCCGGGAAGCCTCTATGGCTACACCTTC. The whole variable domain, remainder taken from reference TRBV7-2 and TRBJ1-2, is GAGVSQSPSNKVTEKGKDVELRCDPISGHTALYWYRQSLGQGLEFLIYFQGNSAPDKSGLPSDRFSAERTGGSVSTLTIQRTQQEDSAVYLCASSPGSLYGYTFGSGTRLTVV.

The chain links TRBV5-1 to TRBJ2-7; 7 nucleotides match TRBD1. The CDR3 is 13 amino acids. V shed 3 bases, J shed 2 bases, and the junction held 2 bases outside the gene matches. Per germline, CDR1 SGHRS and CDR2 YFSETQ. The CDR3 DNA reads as TGCGCCAGCAGCTCCGGGACAGCCTACGAGCAGTACTTC. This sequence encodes CASSSGTAYEQYF. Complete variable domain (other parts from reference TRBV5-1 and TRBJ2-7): KAGVTQTPRYLIKTRGQQVTLSCSPISGHRSVSWYQQTPGQGLQFLFEYFSETQRNKGNFPGRFSGRQFSNSRSEMNVSTLELGDSALYLCASSSGTAYEQYFGPGTRLTVT.

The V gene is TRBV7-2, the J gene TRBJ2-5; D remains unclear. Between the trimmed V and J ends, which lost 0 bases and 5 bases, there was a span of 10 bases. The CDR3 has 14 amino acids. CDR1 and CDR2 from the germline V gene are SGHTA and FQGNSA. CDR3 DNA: TGTGCCAGCAGCTTAGCTGGTCCCGGGGAGACCCAGTACTTC. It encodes CASSLAGPGETQYF.

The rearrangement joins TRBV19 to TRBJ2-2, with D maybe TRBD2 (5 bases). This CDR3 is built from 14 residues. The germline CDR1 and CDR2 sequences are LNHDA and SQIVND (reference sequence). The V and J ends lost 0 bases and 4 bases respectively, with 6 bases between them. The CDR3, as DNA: TGTGCCAGTAGTATAGATCGGGGCACCGGGGAGCTGTTTTTT. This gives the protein CASSIDRGTGELFF.

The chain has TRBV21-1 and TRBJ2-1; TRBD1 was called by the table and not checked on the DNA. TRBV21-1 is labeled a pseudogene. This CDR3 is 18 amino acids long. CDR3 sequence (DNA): TGTGCCAGCAGCAAAGCGCTCCGTAGGGGGCGGTCCTACAATGAGCAGTTCTTC. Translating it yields CASSKALRRGRSYNEQFF.

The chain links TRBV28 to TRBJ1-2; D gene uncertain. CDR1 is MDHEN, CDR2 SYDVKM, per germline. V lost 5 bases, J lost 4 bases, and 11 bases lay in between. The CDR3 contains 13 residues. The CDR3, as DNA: TGTGCCAGCAGTCCGCCAGACACCTATGGCTACACCTTC. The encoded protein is CASSPPDTYGYTF.